This T cell receptor (beta chain) emerged from a study of blood T cell repertoires in COVID-19. Study-level background: COVID-19 samples from acute and convalescent phases originated in the United States, Italy and Spain.

In the authors' workflow: Reference gene primer amplification in the assay estimated nucleated cell counts. TCRdb's table, derived via immunoSEQ multiplex PCR, lists solely in-frame clones and lacks some. V and J calls and clone size are given by that table; D and trimming were obtained from the DNA. The repertoire consists of under 350,000 clones, with 80% to 90% occurring once and the leading ten covering roughly 4.2%. CDR3 size: 14 residues. Germline V gives CDR1 SGDLS, CDR2 YYNGEE. The V gene lost 0 bases and the J gene lost 3 bases, with 9 bases spanning the gap. This sequence joins TRBV9 and TRBJ2-5; a possible D gene is TRBD1 (6 bases). The sequence derives from a middle-aged woman with acute COVID-19. Sequencing input: PBMCs or T cells enriched from blood (not recorded which). As DNA, the CDR3 is TGTGCCAGCAGCGTAGACCCAGGGGAAGAGACCCAGTACTTC. Protein sequence: CASSVDPGEETQYF.